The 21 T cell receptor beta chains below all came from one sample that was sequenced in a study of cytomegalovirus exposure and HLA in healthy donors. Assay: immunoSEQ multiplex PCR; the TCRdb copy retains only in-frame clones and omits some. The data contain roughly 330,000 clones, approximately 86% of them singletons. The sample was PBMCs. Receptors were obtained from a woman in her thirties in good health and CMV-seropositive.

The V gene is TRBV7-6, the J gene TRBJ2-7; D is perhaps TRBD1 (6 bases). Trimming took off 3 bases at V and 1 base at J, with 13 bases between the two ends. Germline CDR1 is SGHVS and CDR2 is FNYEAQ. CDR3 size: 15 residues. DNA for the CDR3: TGTGCCAGCAGCTTGGATACAGGGAATTCCTACGAGCAGTACTTC. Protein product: CASSLDTGNSYEQYF.

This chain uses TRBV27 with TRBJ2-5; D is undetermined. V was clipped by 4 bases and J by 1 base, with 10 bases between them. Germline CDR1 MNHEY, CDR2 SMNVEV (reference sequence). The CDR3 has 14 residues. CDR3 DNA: TGTGCCAGCAGTTCATCCGGCGTCCAAGAGACCCAGTACTTC. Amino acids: CASSSSGVQETQYF.

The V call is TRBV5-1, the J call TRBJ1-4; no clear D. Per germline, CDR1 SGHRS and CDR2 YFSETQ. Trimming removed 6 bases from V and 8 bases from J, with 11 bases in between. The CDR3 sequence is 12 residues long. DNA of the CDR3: TGCGCCAGCACTCATTCGGGCGAAAAACTGTTTTTT. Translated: CASTHSGEKLFF.

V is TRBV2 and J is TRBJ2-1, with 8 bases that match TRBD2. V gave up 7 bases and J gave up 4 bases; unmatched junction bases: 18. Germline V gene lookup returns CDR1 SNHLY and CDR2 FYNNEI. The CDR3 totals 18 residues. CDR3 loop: CASTRGDSGTVGYNEQFF. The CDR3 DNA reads TGTGCCAGCACCCGAGGGGATAGCGGGACGGTGGGATACAATGAGCAGTTCTTC.

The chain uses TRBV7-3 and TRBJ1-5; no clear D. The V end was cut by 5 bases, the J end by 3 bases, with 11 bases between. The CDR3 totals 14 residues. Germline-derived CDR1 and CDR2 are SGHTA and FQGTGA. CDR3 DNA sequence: TGTGCCAGCAGCAGCAGTCCCGACAATCAGCCCCAGCATTTT. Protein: CASSSSPDNQPQHF.

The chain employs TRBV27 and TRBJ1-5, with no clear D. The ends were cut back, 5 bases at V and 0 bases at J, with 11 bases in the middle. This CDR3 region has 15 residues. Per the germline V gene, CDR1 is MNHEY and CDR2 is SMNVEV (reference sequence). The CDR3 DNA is TGTGCCAGCAGTGCAAGGGTCTTTAGCAATCAGCCCCAGCATTTT. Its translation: CASSARVFSNQPQHF.

This CDR3 reads CASSQDNSQGTNTGELFF. CDR3 coding DNA: TGCGCCAGCAGCCAGGACAACAGCCAGGGCACGAACACCGGGGAGCTGTTTTTT. The chain joins TRBV4-3 to TRBJ2-2; D perhaps matches TRBD1 (5 bases). The V end was cut by 3 bases, the J end by 0 bases, with 17 bases between. This CDR3 has 18 amino acids. Germline V gene lookup returns CDR1 LGHNA and CDR2 YSLEER.

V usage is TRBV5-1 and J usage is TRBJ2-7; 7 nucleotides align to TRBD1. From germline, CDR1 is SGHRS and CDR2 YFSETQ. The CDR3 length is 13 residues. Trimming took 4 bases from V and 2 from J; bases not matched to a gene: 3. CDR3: CASSQTGAYEQYF. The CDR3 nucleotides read TGCGCCAGCAGCCAAACAGGGGCCTACGAGCAGTACTTC.

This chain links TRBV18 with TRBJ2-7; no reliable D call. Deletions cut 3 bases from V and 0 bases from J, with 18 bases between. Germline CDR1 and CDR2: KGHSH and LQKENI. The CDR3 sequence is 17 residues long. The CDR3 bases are TGTGCCAGCTCACCCATCGGTGCCCGGATACTCTCCTACGAGCAGTACTTC. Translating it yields CASSPIGARILSYEQYF.

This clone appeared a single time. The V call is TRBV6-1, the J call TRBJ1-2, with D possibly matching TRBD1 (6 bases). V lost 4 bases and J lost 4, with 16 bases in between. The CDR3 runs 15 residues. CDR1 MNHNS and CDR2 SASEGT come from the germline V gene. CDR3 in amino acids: CASSATTGGGYGYTF. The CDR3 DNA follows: TGTGCCAGCAGTGCAACGACAGGTGGGGGCTATGGCTACACCTTC.

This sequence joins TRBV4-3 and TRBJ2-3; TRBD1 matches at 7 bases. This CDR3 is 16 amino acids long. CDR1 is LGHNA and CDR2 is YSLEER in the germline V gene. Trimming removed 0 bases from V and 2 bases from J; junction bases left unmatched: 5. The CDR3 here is CASSQDFGTDTDTQYF. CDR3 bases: TGCGCCAGCAGCCAAGATTTTGGGACAGACACAGATACGCAGTATTTT.

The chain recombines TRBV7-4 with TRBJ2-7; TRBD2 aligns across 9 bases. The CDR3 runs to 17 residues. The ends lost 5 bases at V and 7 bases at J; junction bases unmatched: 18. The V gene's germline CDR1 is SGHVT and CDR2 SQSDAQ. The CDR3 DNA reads TGTGCCAGCAGCACCCCCCTGGCGGGAGGGCGGGTAGGAGAGCAGTACTTC. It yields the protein CASSTPLAGGRVGEQYF.

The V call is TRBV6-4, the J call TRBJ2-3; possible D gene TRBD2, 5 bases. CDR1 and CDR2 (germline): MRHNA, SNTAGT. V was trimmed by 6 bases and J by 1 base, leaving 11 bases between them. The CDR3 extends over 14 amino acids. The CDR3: CASRPRTGTDTQYF. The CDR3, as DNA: TGTGCCAGCAGACCCCGGACTGGCACAGATACGCAGTATTTT.

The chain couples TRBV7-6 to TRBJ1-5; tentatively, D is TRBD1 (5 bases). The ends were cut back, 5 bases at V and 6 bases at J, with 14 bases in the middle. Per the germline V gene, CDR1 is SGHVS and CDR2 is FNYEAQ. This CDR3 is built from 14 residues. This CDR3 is CASSPGGGIQPQHF. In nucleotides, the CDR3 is TGTGCCAGCAGCCCCGGGGGGGGGATTCAGCCCCAGCATTTT.

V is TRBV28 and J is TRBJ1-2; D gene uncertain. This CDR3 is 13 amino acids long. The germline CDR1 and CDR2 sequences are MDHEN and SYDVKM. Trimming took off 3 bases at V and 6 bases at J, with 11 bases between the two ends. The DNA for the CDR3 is TGTGCCAGCAGTTTGGGCCCTCCGGATGGCTACACCTTC. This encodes CASSLGPPDGYTF.

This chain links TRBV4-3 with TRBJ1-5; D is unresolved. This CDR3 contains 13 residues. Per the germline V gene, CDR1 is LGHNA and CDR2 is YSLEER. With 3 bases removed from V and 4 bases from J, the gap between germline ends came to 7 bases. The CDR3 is CASSQNPNQPQHF. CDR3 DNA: TGCGCCAGCAGCCAGAACCCGAATCAGCCCCAGCATTTT.

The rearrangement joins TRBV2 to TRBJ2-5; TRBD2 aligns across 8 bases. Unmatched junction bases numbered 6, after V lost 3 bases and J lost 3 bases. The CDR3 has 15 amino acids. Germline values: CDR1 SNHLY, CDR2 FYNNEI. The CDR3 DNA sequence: TGTGCCAGCAGTGATATCTCCGGGGGGGAAGAGACCCAGTACTTC. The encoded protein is CASSDISGGEETQYF.

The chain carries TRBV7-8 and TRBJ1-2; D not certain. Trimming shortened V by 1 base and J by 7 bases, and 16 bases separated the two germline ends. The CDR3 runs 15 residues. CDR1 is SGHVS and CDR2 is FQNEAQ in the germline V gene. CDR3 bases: TGTGCCAGCAGCTTAGGGGGAAGGAGGGATTTTGGCTACACCTTC. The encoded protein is CASSLGGRRDFGYTF.

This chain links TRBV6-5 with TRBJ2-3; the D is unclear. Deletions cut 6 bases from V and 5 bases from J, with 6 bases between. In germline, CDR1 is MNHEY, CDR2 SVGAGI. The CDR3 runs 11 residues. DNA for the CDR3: TGTGCCAGCAGAAACTTAGATACGCAGTATTTT. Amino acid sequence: CASRNLDTQYF.

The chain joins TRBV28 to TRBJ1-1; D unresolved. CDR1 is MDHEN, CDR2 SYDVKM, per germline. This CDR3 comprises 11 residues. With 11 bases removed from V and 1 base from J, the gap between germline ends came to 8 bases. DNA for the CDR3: TGTGCCCATCGGAGGAACACTGAAGCTTTCTTT. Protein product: CAHRRNTEAFF.

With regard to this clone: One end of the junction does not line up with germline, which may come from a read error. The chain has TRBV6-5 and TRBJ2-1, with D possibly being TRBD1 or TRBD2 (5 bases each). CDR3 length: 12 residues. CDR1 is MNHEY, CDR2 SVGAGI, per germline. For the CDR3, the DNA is TGTGCCAGCAGTTACTCGACTGGGACGGAGGTCTTC. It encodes CASSYSTGTEVF.